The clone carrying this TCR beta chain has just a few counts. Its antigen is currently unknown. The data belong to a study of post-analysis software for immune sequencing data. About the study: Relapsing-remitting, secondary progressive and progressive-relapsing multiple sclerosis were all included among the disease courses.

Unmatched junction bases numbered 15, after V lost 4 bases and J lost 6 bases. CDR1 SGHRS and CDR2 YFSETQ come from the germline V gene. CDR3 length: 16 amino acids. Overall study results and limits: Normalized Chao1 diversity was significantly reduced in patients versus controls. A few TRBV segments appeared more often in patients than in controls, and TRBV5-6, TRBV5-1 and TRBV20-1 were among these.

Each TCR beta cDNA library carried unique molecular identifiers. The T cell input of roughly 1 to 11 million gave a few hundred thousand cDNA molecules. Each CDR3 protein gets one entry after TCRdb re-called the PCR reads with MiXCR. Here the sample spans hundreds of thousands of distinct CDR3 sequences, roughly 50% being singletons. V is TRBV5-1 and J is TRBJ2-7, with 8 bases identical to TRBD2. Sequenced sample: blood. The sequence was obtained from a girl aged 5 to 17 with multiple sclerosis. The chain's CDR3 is CASSHEGLAGVSEQYF. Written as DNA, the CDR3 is TGCGCCAGCAGCCATGAAGGACTAGCCGGTGTTTCCGAGCAGTACTTC.